These T cell receptor beta chains were read from a single sample in a study of T cell changes during pregnancy in multiple sclerosis. TCRdb's table, derived via immunoSEQ multiplex PCR, lists solely in-frame clones and lacks some. This repertoire shows roughly 72,000 clones, roughly 94% found once; its top ten account for approximately 0.15%. Sequenced here: CD4+ T cells from peripheral blood mononuclear cells, sampled after pregnancy. Receptors originate from a female donor with multiple sclerosis, enrolled in a pregnancy study. Each CDR3 is given with its conserved first and last residue. D genes are given only for firm matches. Only some rows state a clone size, as once, few, many or a class for expanded clones.

V gene	D gene	J gene	clone size	CDR3 DNA	CDR3 protein
TRBV7-2	TRBD2	TRBJ2-7	once	TGTGCCAGCAGCTCATCCCTAGCGGGAGGGCCCGACGAGCAGTACTTC	CASSSSLAGGPDEQYF
TRBV6-1	.	TRBJ2-7	.	TGTGCCAGCAGCTCAACAGGGTTCCACGAGCAGTACTTC	CASSSTGFHEQYF
TRBV28	.	TRBJ1-1	.	TGTGCCAGCAGCCTGGACAGACCGAACACTGAAGCTTTCTTT	CASSLDRPNTEAFF
TRBV9	.	TRBJ2-7	.	TGTGCCAGCAGCCCCATACAGGATCACCTACGAGAGCAGTACTTC	CASSPIQDHLREQYF
TRBV27	TRBD1	TRBJ1-1	.	TGTGCCAGCAGTTTTAGTGGGGCAGGGGGCATTTTCACTGAAGCTTTCTTT	CASSFSGAGGIFTEAFF
TRBV28	.	TRBJ2-7	.	TGTGCCAGCAGTTTATCGGGACTTAGAGGGTGGGAGCAGTACTTC	CASSLSGLRGWEQYF
TRBV19	.	TRBJ1-1	.	TGTGCCACCTCAGGGTTCCCGAACACTGAAGCTTTCTTT	CATSGFPNTEAFF
TRBV18	TRBD1	TRBJ2-1	once	TGTGCCAGCTCACCCCTAGGGGGCGATGAGCAGTTCTTC	CASSPLGGDEQFF
TRBV19	TRBD1	TRBJ1-5	.	TGTGCCAGTACCATTGTAGGGGGCAGGGGGGCCCAGCATTTT	CASTIVGGRGAQHF
TRBV9	TRBD1	TRBJ2-3	.	TGTGCCAGCAGCGCCCTCCAGACAGGGGGCTTGGATACGCAGTATTTT	CASSALQTGGLDTQYF
TRBV18	TRBD2	TRBJ2-3	once	TGTGCCAGCTCACTGACGGCGGGGGAGCGGTATACGCAGTATTTT	CASSLTAGERYTQYF
TRBV25-1	.	TRBJ2-7	.	TGTGCCAGCAGTGATCTCTACGAGCAGTACTTC	CASSDLYEQYF
TRBV5-1	TRBD1	TRBJ1-2	.	TGCGCCAGCAGCCAAGACAGGGGGCTGAACTATGGCTACACCTTC	CASSQDRGLNYGYTF
TRBV7-9	.	TRBJ2-1	.	TGTGCCAGCAGCTTGTCTAGCAACCCCTACCGCGCCGGCAATGAGCAGTTCTTC	CASSLSSNPYRAGNEQFF
TRBV11-2	TRBD1	TRBJ2-5	.	TGTGCCAGCAGCTTAGTTGCAGGGACAGTCCAAGAGACCCAGTACTTC	CASSLVAGTVQETQYF
TRBV4-3	TRBD1	TRBJ2-1	.	TGCGCCAGCAGCCAATCTGCCGGGACAGGGACTTACAATGAGCAGTTCTTC	CASSQSAGTGTYNEQFF
TRBV6-6	TRBD1	TRBJ2-1	.	TGTGCCAGCAGTGACCCCGGGACAGCCTACAATGAGCAGTTCTTC	CASSDPGTAYNEQFF
TRBV28	TRBD1	TRBJ2-7	.	TGTGCCAGCAGCAATACCTTTTTGGGGACAGGGGGCGACGAGCAGTACTTC	CASSNTFLGTGGDEQYF
TRBV18	TRBD1	TRBJ2-5	.	TGTGCCAGCTCACCGGGGACAGGGGCTACGGGGACCCAGTACTTC	CASSPGTGATGTQYF
TRBV7-9	.	TRBJ2-2	.	TGTGCCAGCAGCCCACTTAGTCAGAGTGGGCCCACCGGGGAGCTGTTTTTT	CASSPLSQSGPTGELFF
TRBV6-5	TRBD2	TRBJ2-3	.	TGTGCCAGCAGTTCACGAGCGGGAGTCGCAGATACGCAGTATTTT	CASSSRAGVADTQYF
TRBV28	TRBD2	TRBJ2-2	.	TGTGCCAGCAGTCGCGACCTGGGACTAGCGGGAGTTGCCGGGGAGCTGTTTTTT	CASSRDLGLAGVAGELFF
TRBV5-1	.	TRBJ2-3	.	TGCGCCAGCAGCTCTAGGTATAGCACAGATACGCAGTATTTT	CASSSRYSTDTQYF
TRBV6-5	.	TRBJ1-1	.	TGTGCCAGCAGTTACCCGACAGGTGAAGCTTTCTTT	CASSYPTGEAFF
TRBV18	.	TRBJ2-7	once	TGTGCCAGCTCAACCGGGACTTCCTACGAGCAGTACTTC	CASSTGTSYEQYF
TRBV18	TRBD1	TRBJ2-2	.	TGTGCCAGCTCTCCGGACAGGGTCGCCGGGGAGCTGTTTTTT	CASSPDRVAGELFF
TRBV4-2	.	TRBJ1-5	.	TGTGCCAGCAGCCAAGATAGGCTGACAGATAGCAATCAGCCCCAGCATTTT	CASSQDRLTDSNQPQHF
TRBV2	.	TRBJ2-5	.	TGTGCCAGCAGCCTAAAGGAGACCCAGTACTTC	CASSLKETQYF
TRBV7-8	.	TRBJ1-1	.	TGTGCCAGCAGCTTAGGGGAAGCGGGTACTGAAGCTTTCTTT	CASSLGEAGTEAFF
TRBV5-1	.	TRBJ1-1	.	TGCGCCAGCAGCTTGTGGGTGCCTAGGACAGTTGTCGGGACGAACACTGAAGCTTTCTTT	CASSLWVPRTVVGTNTEAFF
TRBV4-1	TRBD1	TRBJ2-2	.	TGCGCCAGCAGCCAAAGGACAGGTTCGAACACCGGGGAGCTGTTTTTT	CASSQRTGSNTGELFF
TRBV7-7	.	TRBJ1-1	once	TGTGCTCAACAGGACAGAGTGAACACTGAAGCTTTCTTT	CAQQDRVNTEAFF
TRBV11-2	.	TRBJ1-1	.	TGTGCCAGCAGCTTAGGCAGGGTTGGTAACACTGAAGCTTTCTTT	CASSLGRVGNTEAFF
TRBV29-1	.	TRBJ1-1	.	TGCAGCGTTGATCAGGGGAGTATCACTGAAGCTTTCTTT	CSVDQGSITEAFF
TRBV5-4	TRBD1	TRBJ2-2	.	TGTGCCAGCAGCCCCACAGGGGGGACCGGGGAGCTGTTTTTT	CASSPTGGTGELFF
TRBV2	.	TRBJ2-5	.	TGTGCCAGCAGTTTCGGGTGGAAAGAGACCCAGTACTTC	CASSFGWKETQYF
TRBV9	TRBD1	TRBJ1-1	few	TGTGCCAGCACCCTTGTCCCGGGACAGATTGAAGCTTTCTTT	CASTLVPGQIEAFF
TRBV7-3	.	TRBJ1-1	.	TGTGCCAGCAGCCCCACAGCGAACACTGAAGCTTTCTTT	CASSPTANTEAFF
TRBV27	TRBD1	TRBJ2-5	.	TGTGCCAGCAGTATCCTGGGACAGGGGCAAGAGACCCAGTACTTC	CASSILGQGQETQYF
TRBV11-2	TRBD1	TRBJ2-4	.	TGTGCCAGCAGCTTAGGGAGGGGGACAGGGGTTAGAAACATTCAGTACTTC	CASSLGRGTGVRNIQYF
TRBV9	TRBD2	TRBJ2-1	.	TGTGCCAGCAGCGGGGGACTAGCGGGAGCTTACAATGAGCAGTTCTTC	CASSGGLAGAYNEQFF
TRBV30	TRBD2	TRBJ2-7	.	TGTGCCTGCCAGGGACTAGCGGGCTCGGGCGAGCAGTACTTC	CACQGLAGSGEQYF